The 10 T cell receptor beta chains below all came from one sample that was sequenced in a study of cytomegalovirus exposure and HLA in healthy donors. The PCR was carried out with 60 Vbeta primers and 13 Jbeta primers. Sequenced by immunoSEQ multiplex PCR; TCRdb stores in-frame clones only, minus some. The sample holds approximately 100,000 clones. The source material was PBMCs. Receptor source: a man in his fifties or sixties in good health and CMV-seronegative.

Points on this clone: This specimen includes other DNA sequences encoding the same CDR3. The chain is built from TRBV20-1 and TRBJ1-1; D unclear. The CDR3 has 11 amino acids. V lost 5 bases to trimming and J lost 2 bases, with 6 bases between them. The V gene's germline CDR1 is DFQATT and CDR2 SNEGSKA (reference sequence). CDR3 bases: TGCAGTGCTCGGGGAAACACTGAAGCTTTCTTT. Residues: CSARGNTEAFF.

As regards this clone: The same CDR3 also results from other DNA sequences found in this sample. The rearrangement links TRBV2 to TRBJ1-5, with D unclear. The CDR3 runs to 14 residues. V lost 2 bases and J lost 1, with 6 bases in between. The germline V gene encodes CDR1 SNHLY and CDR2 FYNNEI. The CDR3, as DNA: TGTGCCAGCAGTGAACGCGCGAGCAATCAGCCCCAGCATTTT. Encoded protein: CASSERASNQPQHF.

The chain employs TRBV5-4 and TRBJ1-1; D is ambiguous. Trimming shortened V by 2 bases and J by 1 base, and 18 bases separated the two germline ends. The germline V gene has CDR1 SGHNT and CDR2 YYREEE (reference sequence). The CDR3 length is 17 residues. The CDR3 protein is CASSFFRGRPGNTEAFF. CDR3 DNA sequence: TGTGCCAGCAGCTTCTTCCGCGGGCGGCCGGGGAACACTGAAGCTTTCTTT.

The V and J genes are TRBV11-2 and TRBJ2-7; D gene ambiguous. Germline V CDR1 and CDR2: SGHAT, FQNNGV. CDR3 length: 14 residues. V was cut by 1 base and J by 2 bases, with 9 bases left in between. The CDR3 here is CASSLVPATYEQYF. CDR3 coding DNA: TGTGCCAGCAGCTTAGTACCCGCTACCTACGAGCAGTACTTC.

The DNA for the CDR3 is TGCGCCAGCAGCTTGTACGGAGACTCCTACGAGCAGTACTTC. Its protein is CASSLYGDSYEQYF. The chain employs TRBV5-1 and TRBJ2-7; unclear D gene. V lost 1 base, J lost 0 bases, and 8 bases lay in between. Germline-derived CDR1 and CDR2 are SGHRS and YFSETQ. This CDR3 spans 14 amino acids.

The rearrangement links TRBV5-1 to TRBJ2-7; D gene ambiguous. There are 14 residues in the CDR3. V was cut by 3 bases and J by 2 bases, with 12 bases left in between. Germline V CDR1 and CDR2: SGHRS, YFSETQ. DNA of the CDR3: TGCGCCAGCAGCTCCGACTCGAGCGCCTACGAGCAGTACTTC. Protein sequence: CASSSDSSAYEQYF.

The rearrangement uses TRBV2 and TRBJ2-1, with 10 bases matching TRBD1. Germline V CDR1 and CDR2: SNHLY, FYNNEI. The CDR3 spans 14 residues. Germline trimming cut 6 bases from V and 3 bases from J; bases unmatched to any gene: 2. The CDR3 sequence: CASSGQGVYNEQFF. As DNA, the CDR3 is TGTGCCAGCAGCGGACAGGGGGTCTACAATGAGCAGTTCTTC.

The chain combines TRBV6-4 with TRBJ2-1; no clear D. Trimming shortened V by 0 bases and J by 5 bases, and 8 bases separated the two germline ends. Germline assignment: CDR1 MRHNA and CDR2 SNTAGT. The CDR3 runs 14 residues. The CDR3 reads CASSDSIRDNEQFF. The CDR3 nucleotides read TGTGCCAGCAGTGACTCGATCCGGGACAATGAGCAGTTCTTC.

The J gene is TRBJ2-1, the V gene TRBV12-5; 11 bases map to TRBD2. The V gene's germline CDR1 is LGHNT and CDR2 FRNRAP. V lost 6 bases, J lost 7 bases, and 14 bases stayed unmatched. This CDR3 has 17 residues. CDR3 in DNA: TGTGCTAGTGGCCATGGACAGGGACTAGCGGAAGGGAATGAGCAGTTCTTC. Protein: CASGHGQGLAEGNEQFF.

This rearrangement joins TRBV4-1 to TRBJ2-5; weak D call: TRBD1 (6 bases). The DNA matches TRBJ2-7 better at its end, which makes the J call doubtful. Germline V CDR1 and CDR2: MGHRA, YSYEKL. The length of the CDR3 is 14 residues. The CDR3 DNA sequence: TGCGCCAGCAGCCAAGTTACAGGGTTCCACGAGCAGTACTTC. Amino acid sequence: CASSQVTGFHEQYF.